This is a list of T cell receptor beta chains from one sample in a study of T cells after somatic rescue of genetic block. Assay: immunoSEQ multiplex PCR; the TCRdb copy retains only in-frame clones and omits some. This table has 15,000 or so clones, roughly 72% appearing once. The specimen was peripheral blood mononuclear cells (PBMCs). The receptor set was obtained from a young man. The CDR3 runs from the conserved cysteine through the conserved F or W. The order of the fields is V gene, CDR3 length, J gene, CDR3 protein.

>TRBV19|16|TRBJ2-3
CASSPRGGSGKDTQYF
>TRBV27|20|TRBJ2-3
CASRRVPTSGRRGNSDTQYF
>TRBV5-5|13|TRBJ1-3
CASSFAGVDTIYF
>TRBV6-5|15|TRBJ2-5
CASSLAGEYQETQYF
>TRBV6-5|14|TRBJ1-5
CASSYGQVNQPQHF
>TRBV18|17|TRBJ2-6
CASSLMAGGTGANVLTF
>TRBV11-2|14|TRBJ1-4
CASSPTGGSEKLFF
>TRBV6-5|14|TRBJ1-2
CASKPGQGGPGYTF
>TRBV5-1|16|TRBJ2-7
CASSSTLAGGPYEQYF
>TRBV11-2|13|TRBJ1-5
CASSQGGNQPQHF
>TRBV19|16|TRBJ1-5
CASSIWVSGQGRPQHF
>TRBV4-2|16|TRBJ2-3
CASSQEVLAGTDTQYF
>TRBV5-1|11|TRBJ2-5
CASSLQETQYF
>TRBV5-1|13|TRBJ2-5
CASSSHFQETQYF
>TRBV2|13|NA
CASSARQVYEQYF
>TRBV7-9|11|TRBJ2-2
CASLTTGELFF
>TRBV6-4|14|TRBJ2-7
CAIDSGQGPYEQYF
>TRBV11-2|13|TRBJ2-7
CASSLGWVGEQYF
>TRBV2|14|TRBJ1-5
CASSRVFIAEPQHF
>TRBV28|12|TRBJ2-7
CASSYTSYEQYF
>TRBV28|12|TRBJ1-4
CASRTGGEKLFF
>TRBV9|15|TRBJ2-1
CASSVGLGGGAWQFF
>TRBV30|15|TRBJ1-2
CAWSGGGVIGYGYTF
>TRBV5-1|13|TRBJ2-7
CASSRTSAYEQYF
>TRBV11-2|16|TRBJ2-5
CASSGTSGGVRETQYF
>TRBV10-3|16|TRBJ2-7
CAISESGGGQGYEQYF
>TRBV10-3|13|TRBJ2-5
CAISGAGEETQYF